This TCR beta chain came from a study of chemoradiotherapy in HPV16-positive cancers. CDR3 size: 16 residues. V was shortened by 2 bases and J by 0 bases, with 12 bases between the two germline ends. Looked up from germline, CDR1 is SGHDT and CDR2 is YYEEEE. Using immunoSEQ multiplex PCR, the repertoire was profiled, and TCRdb retains in-frame clones only, with some absent. The sample lists some 16,000 clones, 79% seen once, with roughly 9.8% in the top ten. Over chemoradiotherapy, repertoires were sampled more than once. This clone was found once. The J gene is TRBJ1-5, the V gene TRBV5-6; D call uncertain. This material was acquired from a patient who underwent chemoradiotherapy. The receptor comes from a human donor with HPV-associated anogenital cancer. The CDR3 loop reads CASSFRVGNSNQPQHF. The CDR3 DNA follows: TGTGCCAGCAGCTTTAGAGTTGGGAATAGCAATCAGCCCCAGCATTTT.